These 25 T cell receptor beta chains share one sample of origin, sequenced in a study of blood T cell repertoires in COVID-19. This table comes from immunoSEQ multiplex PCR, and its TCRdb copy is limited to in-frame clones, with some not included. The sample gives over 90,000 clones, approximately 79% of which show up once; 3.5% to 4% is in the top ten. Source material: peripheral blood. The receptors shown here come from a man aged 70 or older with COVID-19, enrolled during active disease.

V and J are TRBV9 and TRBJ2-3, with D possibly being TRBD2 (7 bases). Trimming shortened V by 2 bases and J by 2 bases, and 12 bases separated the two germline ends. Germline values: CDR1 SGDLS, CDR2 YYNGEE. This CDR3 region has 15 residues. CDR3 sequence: CASSVGGLNTDTQYF. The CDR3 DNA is TGTGCCAGCAGCGTCGGGGGGCTCAACACAGATACGCAGTATTTT.

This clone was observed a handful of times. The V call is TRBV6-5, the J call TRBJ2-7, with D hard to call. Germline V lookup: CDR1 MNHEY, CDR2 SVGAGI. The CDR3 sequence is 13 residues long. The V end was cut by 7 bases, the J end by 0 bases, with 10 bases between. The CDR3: CASMKTFSYEQYF. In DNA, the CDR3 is TGTGCCAGCATGAAGACTTTCTCCTACGAGCAGTACTTC.

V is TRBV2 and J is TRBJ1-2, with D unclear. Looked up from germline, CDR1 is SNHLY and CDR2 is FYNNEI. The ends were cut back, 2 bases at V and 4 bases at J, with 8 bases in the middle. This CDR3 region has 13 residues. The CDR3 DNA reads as TGTGCCAGCAGTGAAAGAGGGCTCTATGGCTACACCTTC. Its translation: CASSERGLYGYTF.

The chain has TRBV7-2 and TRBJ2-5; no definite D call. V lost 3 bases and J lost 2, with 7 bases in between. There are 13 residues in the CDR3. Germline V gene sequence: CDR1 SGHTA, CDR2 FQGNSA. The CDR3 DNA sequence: TGTGCCAGCAGCTTGTCACGGCAAGAGACCCAGTACTTC. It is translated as CASSLSRQETQYF. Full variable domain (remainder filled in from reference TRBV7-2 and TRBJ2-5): GAGVSQSPSNKVTEKGKDVELRCDPISGHTALYWYRQSLGQGLEFLIYFQGNSAPDKSGLPSDRFSAERTGGSVSTLTIQRTQQEDSAVYLCASSLSRQETQYFGPGTRLLVL.

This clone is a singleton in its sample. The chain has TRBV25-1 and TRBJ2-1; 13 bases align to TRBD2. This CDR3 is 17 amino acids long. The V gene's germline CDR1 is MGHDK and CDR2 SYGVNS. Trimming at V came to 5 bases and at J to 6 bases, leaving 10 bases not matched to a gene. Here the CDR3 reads CASSQLTGLAGVNEQFF. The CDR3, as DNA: TGTGCCAGCAGTCAACTGACCGGACTAGCGGGAGTCAATGAGCAGTTCTTC.

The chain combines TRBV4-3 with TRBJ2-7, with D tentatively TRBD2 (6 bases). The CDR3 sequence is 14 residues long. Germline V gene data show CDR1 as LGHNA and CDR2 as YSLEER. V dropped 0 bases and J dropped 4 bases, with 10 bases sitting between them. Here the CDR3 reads CASSQDIGGYEQYF. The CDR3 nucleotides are TGCGCCAGCAGCCAAGATATCGGAGGGTACGAGCAGTACTTC.

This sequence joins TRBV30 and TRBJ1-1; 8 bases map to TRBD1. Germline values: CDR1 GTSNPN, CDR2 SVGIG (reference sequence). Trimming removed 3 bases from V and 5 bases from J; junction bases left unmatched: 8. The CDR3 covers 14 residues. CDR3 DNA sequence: TGTGCCTGGAGGGAAACCAGGGGGCGGACTGAAGCTTTCTTT. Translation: CAWRETRGRTEAFF.

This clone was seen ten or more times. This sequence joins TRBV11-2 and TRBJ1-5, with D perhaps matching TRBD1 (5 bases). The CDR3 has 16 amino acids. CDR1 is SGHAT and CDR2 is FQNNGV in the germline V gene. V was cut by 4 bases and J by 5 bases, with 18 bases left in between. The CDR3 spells CASSSLRAGRDQPQHF. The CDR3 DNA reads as TGTGCCAGCAGCTCCCTGAGGGCAGGGAGGGATCAGCCCCAGCATTTT.

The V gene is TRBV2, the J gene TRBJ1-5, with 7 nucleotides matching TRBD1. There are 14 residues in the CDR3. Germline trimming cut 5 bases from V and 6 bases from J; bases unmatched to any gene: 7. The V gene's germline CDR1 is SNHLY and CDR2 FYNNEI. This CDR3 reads CASSLRQGGQPQHF. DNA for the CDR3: TGTGCCAGCAGTCTCCGACAGGGTGGTCAGCCCCAGCATTTT.

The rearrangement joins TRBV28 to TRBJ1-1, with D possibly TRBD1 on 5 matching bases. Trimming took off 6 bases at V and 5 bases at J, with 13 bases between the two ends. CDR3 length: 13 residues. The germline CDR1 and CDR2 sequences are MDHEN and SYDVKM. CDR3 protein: CASSGRGRTEAFF. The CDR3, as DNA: TGTGCCAGCAGCGGCCGGGGGAGAACTGAAGCTTTCTTT.

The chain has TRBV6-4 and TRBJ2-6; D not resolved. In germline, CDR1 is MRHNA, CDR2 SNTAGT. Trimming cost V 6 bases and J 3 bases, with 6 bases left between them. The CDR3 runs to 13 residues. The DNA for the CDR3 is TGTGCCAGCAGCGCGGATGGGGCCAACGTCCTGACTTTC. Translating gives CASSADGANVLTF.

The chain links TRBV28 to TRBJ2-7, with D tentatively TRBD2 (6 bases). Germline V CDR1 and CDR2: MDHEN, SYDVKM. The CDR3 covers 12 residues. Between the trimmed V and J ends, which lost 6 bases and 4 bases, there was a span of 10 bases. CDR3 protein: CASSRRGYEQYF. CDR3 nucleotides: TGTGCCAGCAGCCGCCGGGGGTACGAGCAGTACTTC.

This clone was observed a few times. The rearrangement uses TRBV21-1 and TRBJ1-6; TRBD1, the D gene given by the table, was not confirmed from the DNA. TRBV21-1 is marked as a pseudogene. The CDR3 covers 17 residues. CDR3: CASSKVGGRDSNSPLHF. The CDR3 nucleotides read TGTGCCAGCAGCAAAGTGGGGGGCCGGGACAGCAATTCACCCCTCCACTTT.

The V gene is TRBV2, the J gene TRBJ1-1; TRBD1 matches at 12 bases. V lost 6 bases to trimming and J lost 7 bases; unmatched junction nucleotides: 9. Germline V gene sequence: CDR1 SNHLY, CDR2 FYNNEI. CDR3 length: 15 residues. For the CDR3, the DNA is TGTGCCAGCAGCCTAGAGGGACAGGGGGCGAATGAAGCTTTCTTT. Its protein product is CASSLEGQGANEAFF.

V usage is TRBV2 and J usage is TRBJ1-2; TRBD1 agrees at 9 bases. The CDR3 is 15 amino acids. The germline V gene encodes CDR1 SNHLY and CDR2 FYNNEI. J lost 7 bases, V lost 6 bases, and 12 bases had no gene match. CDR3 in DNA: TGTGCCAGCAGACGCAATTTGGACAGGGGCGGTGGCTACACCTTC. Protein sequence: CASRRNLDRGGGYTF.

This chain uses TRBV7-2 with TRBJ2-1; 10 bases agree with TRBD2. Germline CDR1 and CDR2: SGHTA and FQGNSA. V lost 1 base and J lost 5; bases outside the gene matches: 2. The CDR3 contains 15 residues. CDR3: CASSLGGLANNEQFF. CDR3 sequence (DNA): TGTGCCAGCAGCTTAGGGGGACTAGCGAACAATGAGCAGTTCTTC.

The CDR3 loop is CASSLDTPLNTEAFF. CDR3 nucleotide sequence: TGCGCCAGCAGCTTGGACACCCCCTTGAACACTGAAGCTTTCTTT. This chain connects TRBV5-1 to TRBJ1-1; no reliable D call. V lost 0 bases, J lost 0 bases, and 9 bases lay in between. The CDR3 is 15 residues long. The germline gives CDR1 SGHRS, CDR2 YFSETQ.

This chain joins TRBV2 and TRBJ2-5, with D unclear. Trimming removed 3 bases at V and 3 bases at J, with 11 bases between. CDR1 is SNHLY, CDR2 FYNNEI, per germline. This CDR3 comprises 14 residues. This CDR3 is CASSEWPGEETQYF. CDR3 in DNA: TGTGCCAGCAGTGAGTGGCCAGGCGAAGAGACCCAGTACTTC. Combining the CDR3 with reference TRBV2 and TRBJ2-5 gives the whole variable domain EPEVTQTPSHQVTQMGQEVILRCVPISNHLYFYWYRQILGQKVEFLVSFYNNEISEKSEIFDDQFSVERPDGSNFTLKIRSTKLEDSAMYFCASSEWPGEETQYFGPGTRLLVL.

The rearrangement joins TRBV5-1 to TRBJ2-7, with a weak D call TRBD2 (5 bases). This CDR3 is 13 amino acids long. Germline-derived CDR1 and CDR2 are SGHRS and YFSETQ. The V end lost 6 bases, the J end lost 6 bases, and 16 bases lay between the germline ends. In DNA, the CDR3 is TGCGCCAGCAAATCGAGAGGGAATGGCGAGCAGTACTTC. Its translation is CASKSRGNGEQYF.

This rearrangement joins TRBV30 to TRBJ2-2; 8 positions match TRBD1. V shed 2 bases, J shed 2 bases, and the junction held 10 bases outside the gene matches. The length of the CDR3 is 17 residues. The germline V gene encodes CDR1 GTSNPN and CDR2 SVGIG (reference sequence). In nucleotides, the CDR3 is TGTGCCTGGAGTAAGTTGCCGGGACAGGTAAACACCGGGGAGCTGTTTTTT. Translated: CAWSKLPGQVNTGELFF.

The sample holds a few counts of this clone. CDR3 in DNA: TGTGCCAGCAGCTTTTCTAGCGGGTATGACGAGCAGTACTTC. Protein: CASSFSSGYDEQYF. The V and J genes are TRBV7-2 and TRBJ2-7, with 8 bases identical to TRBD2. Germline CDR1 SGHTA, CDR2 FQGNSA. The CDR3 runs 14 residues. After removal of 3 bases from V and 5 bases from J, the junction contained 6 bases not matched to a gene. The variable domain in full, with the rest retrieved from reference TRBV7-2 and TRBJ2-7, is GAGVSQSPSNKVTEKGKDVELRCDPISGHTALYWYRQSLGQGLEFLIYFQGNSAPDKSGLPSDRFSAERTGGSVSTLTIQRTQQEDSAVYLCASSFSSGYDEQYFGPGTRLTVT.

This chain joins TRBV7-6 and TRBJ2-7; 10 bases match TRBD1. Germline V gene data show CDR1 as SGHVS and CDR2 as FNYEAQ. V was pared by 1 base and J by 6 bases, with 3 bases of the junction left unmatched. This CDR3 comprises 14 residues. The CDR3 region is CASSLGQGAGEQYF. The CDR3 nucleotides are TGTGCCAGCAGCTTAGGACAGGGGGCTGGCGAGCAGTACTTC.

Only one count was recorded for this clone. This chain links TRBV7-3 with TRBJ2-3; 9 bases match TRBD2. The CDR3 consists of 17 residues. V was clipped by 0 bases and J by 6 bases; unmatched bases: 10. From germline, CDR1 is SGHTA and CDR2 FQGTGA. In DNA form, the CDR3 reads TGTGCCAGCAGCTTAACGTCACTAGCGGGTAGAAGGGATACGCAGTATTTT. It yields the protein CASSLTSLAGRRDTQYF.

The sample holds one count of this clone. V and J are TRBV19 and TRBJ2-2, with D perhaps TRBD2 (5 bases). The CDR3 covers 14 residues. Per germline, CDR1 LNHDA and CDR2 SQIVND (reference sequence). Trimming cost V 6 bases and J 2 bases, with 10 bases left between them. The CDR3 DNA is TGTGCCAGTAGATTGACTATTAACACCGGGGAGCTGTTTTTT. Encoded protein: CASRLTINTGELFF.

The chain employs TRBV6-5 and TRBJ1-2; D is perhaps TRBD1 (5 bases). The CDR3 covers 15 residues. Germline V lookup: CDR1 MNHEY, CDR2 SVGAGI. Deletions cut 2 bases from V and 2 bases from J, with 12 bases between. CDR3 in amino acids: CASSYGRAGNYGYTF. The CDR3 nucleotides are TGTGCCAGCAGTTACGGTCGGGCAGGGAACTATGGCTACACCTTC.